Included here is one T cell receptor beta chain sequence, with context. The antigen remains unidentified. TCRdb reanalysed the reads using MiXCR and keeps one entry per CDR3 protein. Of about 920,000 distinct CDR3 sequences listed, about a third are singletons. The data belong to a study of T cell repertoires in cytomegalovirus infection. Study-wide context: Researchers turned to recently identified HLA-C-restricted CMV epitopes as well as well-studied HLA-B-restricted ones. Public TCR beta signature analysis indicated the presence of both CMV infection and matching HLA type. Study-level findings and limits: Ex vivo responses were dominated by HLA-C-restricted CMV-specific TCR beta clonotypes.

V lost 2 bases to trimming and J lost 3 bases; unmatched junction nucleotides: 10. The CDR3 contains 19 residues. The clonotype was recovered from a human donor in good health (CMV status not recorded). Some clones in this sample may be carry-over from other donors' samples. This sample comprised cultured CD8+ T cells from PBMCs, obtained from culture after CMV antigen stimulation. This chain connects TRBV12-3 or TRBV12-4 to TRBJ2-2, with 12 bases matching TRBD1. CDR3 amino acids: CASSLWGQGASKDTGELFF. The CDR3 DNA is TGTGCCAGCAGTTTATGGGGACAGGGGGCATCGAAGGACACCGGGGAGCTGTTTTTT.